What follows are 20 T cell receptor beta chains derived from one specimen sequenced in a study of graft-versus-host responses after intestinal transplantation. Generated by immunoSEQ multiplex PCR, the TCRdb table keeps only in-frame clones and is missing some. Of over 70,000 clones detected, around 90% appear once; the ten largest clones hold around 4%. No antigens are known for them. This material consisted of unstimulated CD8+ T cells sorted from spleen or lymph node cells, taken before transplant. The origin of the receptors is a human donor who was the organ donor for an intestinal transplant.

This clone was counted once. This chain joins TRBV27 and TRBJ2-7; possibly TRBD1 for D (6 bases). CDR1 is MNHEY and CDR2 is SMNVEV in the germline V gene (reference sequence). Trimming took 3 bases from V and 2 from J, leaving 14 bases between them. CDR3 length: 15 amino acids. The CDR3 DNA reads TGTGCCAGCAGTTTGACAGGTCTTAACACCTACGAGCAGTACGTC. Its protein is CASSLTGLNTYEQYV.

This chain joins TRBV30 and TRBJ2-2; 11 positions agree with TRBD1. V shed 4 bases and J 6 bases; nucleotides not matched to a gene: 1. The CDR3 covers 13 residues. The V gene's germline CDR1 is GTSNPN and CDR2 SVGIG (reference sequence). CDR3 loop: CAWMGQGAGELFF. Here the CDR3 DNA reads TGTGCCTGGATGGGACAGGGGGCCGGGGAGCTGTTTTTT.

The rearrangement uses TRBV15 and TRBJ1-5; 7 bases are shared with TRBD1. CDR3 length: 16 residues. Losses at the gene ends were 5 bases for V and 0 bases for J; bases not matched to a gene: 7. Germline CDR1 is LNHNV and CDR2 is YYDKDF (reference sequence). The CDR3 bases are TGTGCCACCAGCGCATACAGGGGACGTAGCAATCAGCCCCAGCATTTT. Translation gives CATSAYRGRSNQPQHF.

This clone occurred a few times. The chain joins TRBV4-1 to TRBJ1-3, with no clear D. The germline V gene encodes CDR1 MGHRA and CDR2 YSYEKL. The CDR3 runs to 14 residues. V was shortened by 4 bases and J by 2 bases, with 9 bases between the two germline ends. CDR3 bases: TGCGCCAGCAGCCGCGGCGATACTGGAAACACCATATATTTT. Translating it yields CASSRGDTGNTIYF.

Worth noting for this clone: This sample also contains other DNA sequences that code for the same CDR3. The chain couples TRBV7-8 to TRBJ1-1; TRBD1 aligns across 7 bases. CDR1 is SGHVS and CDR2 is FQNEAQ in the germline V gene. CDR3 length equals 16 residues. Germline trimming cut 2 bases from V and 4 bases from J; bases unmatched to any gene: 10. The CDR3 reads CASSLLEGAPGTEAFF. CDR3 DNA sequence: TGTGCCAGCAGCTTACTTGAGGGGGCGCCAGGCACTGAAGCTTTCTTT.

The CDR3, as DNA: TGCAGCGCCCTAAATGGACAGGGGACTGAAGCTTTCTTT. The encoded protein is CSALNGQGTEAFF. This chain joins TRBV29-1 and TRBJ1-1, with 9 positions matching TRBD1. CDR1 SQVTM and CDR2 ANQGSEA come from the germline V gene. With V trimmed by 7 bases and J by 5 bases, 8 bases remained unmatched. There are 13 residues in the CDR3.

The CDR3 sequence: CATSRDRRGNNEQFF. The CDR3 DNA sequence: TGTGCCACCAGCAGAGATCGTAGGGGGAACAATGAGCAGTTCTTC. The chain joins TRBV15 to TRBJ2-1; perhaps TRBD1 as D (6 bases). V was cut by 0 bases and J by 5 bases, with 11 bases left in between. The CDR3 consists of 15 residues. Germline values: CDR1 LNHNV, CDR2 YYDKDF (reference sequence).

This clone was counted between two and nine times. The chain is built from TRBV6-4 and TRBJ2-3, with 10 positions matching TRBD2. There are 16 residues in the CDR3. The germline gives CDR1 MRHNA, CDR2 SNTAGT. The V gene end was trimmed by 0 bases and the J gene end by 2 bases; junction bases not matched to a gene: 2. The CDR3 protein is CASSDSSGGFTDTQYF. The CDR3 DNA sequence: TGTGCCAGCAGTGACTCTAGCGGGGGGTTCACAGATACGCAGTATTTT.

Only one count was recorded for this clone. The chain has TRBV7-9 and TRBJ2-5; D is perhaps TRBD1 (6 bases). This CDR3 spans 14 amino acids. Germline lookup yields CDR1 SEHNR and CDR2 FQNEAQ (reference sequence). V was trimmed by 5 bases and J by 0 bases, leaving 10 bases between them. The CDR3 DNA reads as TGTGCCAGCAGCAAGGGACAAAACCAAGAGACCCAGTACTTC. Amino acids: CASSKGQNQETQYF.

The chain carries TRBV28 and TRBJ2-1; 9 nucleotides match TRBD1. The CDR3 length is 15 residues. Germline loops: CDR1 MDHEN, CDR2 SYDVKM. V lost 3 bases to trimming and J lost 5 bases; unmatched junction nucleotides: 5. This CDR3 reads CASSFLGQGNNEQFF. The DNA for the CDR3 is TGTGCCAGCAGTTTTTTGGGACAGGGAAACAATGAGCAGTTCTTC. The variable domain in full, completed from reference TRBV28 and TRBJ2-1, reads DVKVTQSSRYLVKRTGEKVFLECVQDMDHENMFWYRQDPGLGLRLIYFSYDVKMKEKGDIPEGYSVSREKKERFSLILESASTNQTSMYLCASSFLGQGNNEQFFGPGTRLTVL.

The CDR3 is CASSQDVTQGVGQPQHF. The DNA of the CDR3 is TGTGCCAGCAGCCAAGATGTAACGCAGGGGGTGGGTCAGCCCCAGCATTTT. The V and J genes are TRBV4-2 and TRBJ1-5; 7 bases match TRBD1. The CDR3 covers 17 residues. Trimming removed 0 bases from V and 6 bases from J; junction bases left unmatched: 11. The germline CDR1 and CDR2 sequences are LGHNA and YNFKEQ.

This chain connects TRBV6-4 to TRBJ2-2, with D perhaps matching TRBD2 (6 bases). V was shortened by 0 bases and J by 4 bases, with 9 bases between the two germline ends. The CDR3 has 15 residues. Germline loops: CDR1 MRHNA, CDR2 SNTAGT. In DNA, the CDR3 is TGTGCCAGCAGTGACTCTCACGGGGGCACCGGGGAGCTGTTTTTT. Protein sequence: CASSDSHGGTGELFF.

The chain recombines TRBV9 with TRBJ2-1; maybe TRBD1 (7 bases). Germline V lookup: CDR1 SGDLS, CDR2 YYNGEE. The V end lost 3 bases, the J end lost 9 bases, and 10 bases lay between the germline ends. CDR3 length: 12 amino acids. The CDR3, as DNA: TGTGCCAGCAGCGGGCGGGACAGTGAGCAGTTCTTC. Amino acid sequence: CASSGRDSEQFF.

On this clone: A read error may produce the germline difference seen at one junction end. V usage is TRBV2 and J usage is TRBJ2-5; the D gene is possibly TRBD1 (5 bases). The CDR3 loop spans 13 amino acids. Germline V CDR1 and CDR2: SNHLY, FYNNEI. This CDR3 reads CASTRVVQQTQYF. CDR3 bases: TGTGCCAGCACCAGGGTCGTCCAACAGACCCAGTACTTC.

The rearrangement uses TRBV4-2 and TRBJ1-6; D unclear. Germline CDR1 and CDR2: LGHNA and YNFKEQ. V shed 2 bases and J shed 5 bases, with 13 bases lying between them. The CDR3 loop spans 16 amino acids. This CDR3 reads CASSQTPGNNNSPLHF. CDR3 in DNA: TGTGCCAGCAGCCAAACCCCTGGCAACAATAATTCACCCCTCCACTTT.

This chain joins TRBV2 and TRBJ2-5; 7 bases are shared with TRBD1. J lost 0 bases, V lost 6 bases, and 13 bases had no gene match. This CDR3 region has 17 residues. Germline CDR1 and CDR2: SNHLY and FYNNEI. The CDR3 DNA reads TGTGCCAGCAGCCTCGACCCGGGACAGCATAACCAAGAGACCCAGTACTTC. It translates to CASSLDPGQHNQETQYF.

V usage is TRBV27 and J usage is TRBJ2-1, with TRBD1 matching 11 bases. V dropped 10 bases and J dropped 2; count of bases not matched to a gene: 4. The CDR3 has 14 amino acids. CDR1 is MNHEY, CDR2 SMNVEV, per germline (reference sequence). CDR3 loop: CATGDRGAYNEQFF. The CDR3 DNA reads TGTGCCACGGGGGACAGGGGGGCCTACAATGAGCAGTTCTTC.

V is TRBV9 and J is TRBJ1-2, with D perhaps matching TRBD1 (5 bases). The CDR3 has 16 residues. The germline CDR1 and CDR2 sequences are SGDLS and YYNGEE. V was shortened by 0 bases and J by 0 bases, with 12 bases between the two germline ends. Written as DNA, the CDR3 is TGTGCCAGCAGCGTAGAAGAAGGGGCAGCTAACTATGGCTACACCTTC. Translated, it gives CASSVEEGAANYGYTF.

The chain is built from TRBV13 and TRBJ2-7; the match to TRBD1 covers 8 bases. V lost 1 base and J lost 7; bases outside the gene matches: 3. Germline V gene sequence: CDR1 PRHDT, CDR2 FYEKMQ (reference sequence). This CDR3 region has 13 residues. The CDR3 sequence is CASSLEQGEEQYV. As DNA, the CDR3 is TGTGCCAGCAGCTTAGAACAGGGGGAAGAGCAGTACGTC.

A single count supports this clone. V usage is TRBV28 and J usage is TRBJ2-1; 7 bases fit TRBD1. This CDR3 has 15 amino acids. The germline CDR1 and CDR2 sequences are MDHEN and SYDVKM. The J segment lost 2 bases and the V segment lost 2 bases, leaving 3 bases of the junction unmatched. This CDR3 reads CASSLRGRTYNEQFF. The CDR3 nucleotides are TGTGCCAGCAGTTTAAGGGGGCGTACCTACAATGAGCAGTTCTTC.